These 18 T cell receptor beta chains share one sample of origin, sequenced in a study of human T cells and chemical hapten exposure. TCRdb called the RACE reads again in MiXCR, with one record for every CDR3 protein. This table holds tens of thousands of distinct CDR3 sequences, 9.5% to 15% found once. The sample's time point: pre-sensitization, week 0. The treatment: therapeutic diphenylcyclopropenone sensitization with weekly scalp DPC. The sequencing here drew on whole blood, taken in connection with sensitization to the hapten diphenylcyclopropenone (DPC). These TCRs come from a woman in her thirties with alopecia areata. Some clones in this sample may be carry-over from other donors' samples.

There are a few counts of this clonotype. The chain links TRBV6-5 to TRBJ2-3; TRBD1 matches 8 bases. J gave up 0 bases and V 2 bases, and 4 bases lay outside the gene matches. The germline V gene encodes CDR1 MNHEY and CDR2 SVGAGI. The CDR3 length is 16 residues. Here the CDR3 DNA reads TGTGCCAGCAGTTACAACAGGGGGACTAGCACAGATACGCAGTATTTT. It is translated as CASSYNRGTSTDTQYF.

The chain is built from TRBV23-1 and TRBJ2-3, with 11 bases that match TRBD2. TRBV23-1 is known as an ORF, though its function is uncertain. The V and J ends lost 6 bases and 2 bases, in that order; junction bases with no gene match: 22. This CDR3 is built from 21 residues. CDR3 loop: CASRLLTGLAGHRGFTDTQYF. CDR3 DNA sequence: TGCGCCAGCAGACTCTTGACCGGACTAGCGGGCCACAGGGGGTTCACAGATACGCAGTATTTT.

This clonotype appeared many times. This chain joins TRBV7-2 and TRBJ2-5; no clear D gene. CDR3 size: 15 residues. The germline V gene has CDR1 SGHTA and CDR2 FQGNSA. V was shortened by 0 bases and J by 1 base, with 9 bases between the two germline ends. As DNA, the CDR3 is TGTGCCAGCAGCTTAGCACTACAGATCCAAGAGACCCAGTACTTC. Its translation is CASSLALQIQETQYF.

This chain's CDR3 is CASSSFGGEQYF. The CDR3 DNA follows: TGTGCCAGCAGTTCCTTTGGGGGCGAGCAGTACTTC. V and J are TRBV28 and TRBJ2-7; D is perhaps TRBD1 or TRBD2 (5 bases each). This CDR3 spans 12 amino acids. In germline, CDR1 is MDHEN, CDR2 SYDVKM. V lost 4 bases and J lost 6, with 10 bases in between.

This clonotype was counted only a few times. CDR3 sequence: CASSLAVEGELFF. The CDR3 DNA reads as TGCGCCAGCAGCTTGGCGGTTGAGGGGGAGCTGTTTTTT. The chain has TRBV5-1 and TRBJ2-2, with D unclear. The CDR3 contains 13 residues. Trimming pared 0 bases from V and 8 bases from J, leaving 8 bases between. The germline V gene has CDR1 SGHRS and CDR2 YFSETQ.

At least ten counts were recorded for this clonotype. This rearrangement joins TRBV7-6 to TRBJ2-1; 11 positions agree with TRBD2. The V gene's germline CDR1 is SGHVS and CDR2 FNYEAQ. J gave up 9 bases and V 5 bases, and 12 bases lay outside the gene matches. CDR3 length: 16 residues. In nucleotides, the CDR3 is TGTGCCAGCAGCCCTCAAGTAGCGGGAGGGGTGATTGAGCAGTTCTTC. Translation gives CASSPQVAGGVIEQFF. The entire variable domain, with the rest obtained from reference TRBV7-6 and TRBJ2-1, is as follows: GAGVSQSPRYKVTKRGQDVALRCDPISGHVSLYWYRQALGQGPEFLTYFNYEAQQDKSGLPNDRFSAERPEGSISTLTIQRTEQRDSAMYRCASSPQVAGGVIEQFFGPGTRLTVL.

V gene TRBV29-1 combines with J gene TRBJ1-5; weak D call: TRBD1 (5 bases). Trimming removed 7 bases at V and 3 bases at J, with 10 bases between. This CDR3 has 12 amino acids. Per germline, CDR1 SQVTM and CDR2 ANQGSEA. CDR3 loop: CSAGTHNQPQHF. CDR3 nucleotides: TGCAGCGCCGGGACCCACAATCAGCCCCAGCATTTT.

This clonotype was counted only a few times. This chain links TRBV18 with TRBJ1-2; D is uncertain. The CDR3 consists of 13 residues. The V gene lost 0 bases and the J gene lost 10 bases, with 12 bases spanning the gap. The germline V gene encodes CDR1 KGHSH and CDR2 LQKENI. This CDR3 reads CASSPPSTKFYTF. The CDR3 nucleotides read TGTGCCAGCTCACCACCATCAACGAAATTCTACACCTTC.

The gene calls are TRBV4-1 and TRBJ1-1; D uncertain. Germline values: CDR1 MGHRA, CDR2 YSYEKL. This CDR3 region has 16 residues. V lost 0 bases, J lost 6 bases, and 17 bases lay in between. DNA of the CDR3: TGCGCCAGCAGCCAAGAAATAGGGCGGGGTCGAGCTGAAGCTTTCTTT. It translates to CASSQEIGRGRAEAFF.

There are many counts of this clonotype. CDR3 sequence: CASSQDWVAGEETQYF. The CDR3 DNA is TGCGCCAGCAGCCAAGATTGGGTAGCGGGAGAAGAGACCCAGTACTTC. V usage is TRBV4-3 and J usage is TRBJ2-5; 9 nucleotides line up with TRBD2. In germline, CDR1 is LGHNA, CDR2 YSLEER. V was clipped by 0 bases and J by 3 bases; unmatched bases: 5. This CDR3 is 16 amino acids long.

This clonotype was picked up many times. This chain connects TRBV4-1 to TRBJ2-1; either TRBD1 or TRBD2 may fit D (5 bases each). Deletions cut 5 bases from V and 12 bases from J, with 20 bases between. Germline V gene data show CDR1 as MGHRA and CDR2 as YSYEKL. The CDR3 is 14 amino acids. In DNA, the CDR3 is TGCGCCAGCAGCAACACCGGGGCCGTGCCGTGGCAGTTCTTC. It specifies CASSNTGAVPWQFF.

This clonotype occurred many times. This chain joins TRBV6-5 and TRBJ2-1; tentative D call: TRBD2 (5 bases). The germline gives CDR1 MNHEY, CDR2 SVGAGI. V shed 4 bases and J shed 5 bases, with 9 bases lying between them. The CDR3 totals 13 residues. CDR3 sequence (DNA): TGTGCCAGCAGTTTAGCGAAAAACAATGAGCAGTTCTTC. It codes for CASSLAKNNEQFF.

This clonotype turned up a few times. The gene calls are TRBV20-1 and TRBJ2-7, with D tentatively TRBD1 or TRBD2 (5 bases each). Looked up from germline, CDR1 is DFQATT and CDR2 is SNEGSKA (reference sequence). This CDR3 has 14 residues. CDR3 residues: CSAAPRGFGYEQYF. The CDR3, as DNA: TGCAGCGCCGCCCCCCGGGGCTTTGGGTACGAGCAGTACTTC.

This clonotype was seen many times. The chain uses TRBV29-1 and TRBJ1-1; D is uncertain. There are 13 residues in the CDR3. Germline V lookup: CDR1 SQVTM, CDR2 ANQGSEA. V was clipped by 4 bases and J by 4 bases, with 13 bases between them. CDR3 region: CSVGSGEGTEAFF. The CDR3 DNA follows: TGCAGCGTTGGGTCTGGGGAGGGCACTGAAGCTTTCTTT.

This clonotype was observed many times. The chain uses TRBV20-1 and TRBJ1-3; D perhaps matches TRBD1 (5 bases). The V end lost 5 bases, the J end lost 2 bases, and 13 bases lay between the germline ends. CDR1 and CDR2 from the germline V gene are DFQATT and SNEGSKA (reference sequence). The CDR3 has 14 amino acids. The CDR3, as DNA: TGCAGTGCTTACCGGGACGGGACTGGAAACACCATATATTTT. Its translation: CSAYRDGTGNTIYF.

This clonotype was counted only a few times. This chain's CDR3 is CASSPPFNQPQHF. The DNA of the CDR3 is TGTGCCAGCAGTCCCCCCTTTAATCAGCCCCAGCATTTT. The chain couples TRBV28 to TRBJ1-5; D gene unclear. The CDR3 has 13 amino acids. V lost 5 bases and J 4 bases, leaving 9 bases between the germline ends. Germline CDR1 reads MDHEN; CDR2 reads SYDVKM.

This clonotype was counted a few times. V and J are TRBV11-2 and TRBJ1-4; D call uncertain. Trimming removed 3 bases from V and 7 bases from J, with 9 bases in between. This CDR3 spans 13 amino acids. The V gene's germline CDR1 is SGHAT and CDR2 FQNNGV. CDR3 region: CASSFAHREKLFF. CDR3 DNA sequence: TGTGCCAGCAGCTTTGCTCACCGTGAAAAACTGTTTTTT.

This clonotype was detected only a few times. The V call is TRBV15, the J call TRBJ1-5; D remains unclear. The CDR3 runs to 13 residues. V dropped 7 bases and J dropped 0 bases, with 7 bases sitting between them. CDR1 is LNHNV, CDR2 YYDKDF, per germline (reference sequence). CDR3 loop: CATKRNSNQPQHF. The CDR3 nucleotides read TGTGCCACCAAGAGAAATAGCAATCAGCCCCAGCATTTT.